This entry lists 27 T cell receptor beta chains sequenced from one sample in a study of blood T cell repertoires in COVID-19. Clones were read by immunoSEQ multiplex PCR, and TCRdb kept only the in-frame ones, dropping some. The data contain under 130,000 clones, 81% of them seen just once; the ten biggest clones take up over 9%. Material for sequencing was peripheral blood. All receptors derive from a woman in her 70s with acute or convalescent COVID-19.

This rearrangement joins TRBV19 to TRBJ1-2; TRBD1 matches at 7 bases. The CDR3 is 14 residues long. V trimming: 5 bases; J trimming: 2 bases; junction bases outside the gene matches: 5. In germline, CDR1 is LNHDA, CDR2 SQIVND (reference sequence). The CDR3 DNA sequence: TGTGCCAGTAGTTTAGGGGGACAGAACTATGGCTACACCTTC. This translates into CASSLGGQNYGYTF.

This rearrangement joins TRBV6-5 to TRBJ1-5; TRBD1 might be the D (5 bases). The V end was cut by 6 bases, the J end by 7 bases, with 19 bases between. CDR1 and CDR2 (germline): MNHEY, SVGAGI. This CDR3 contains 15 residues. As DNA, the CDR3 is TGTGCCAGCAGCCCCGTGTTGGGGGGAGAACAGCCCCAGCATTTT. This encodes CASSPVLGGEQPQHF.

This chain connects TRBV6-6 to TRBJ1-1; 9 bases map to TRBD1. Trimming cost V 6 bases and J 4 bases; bases outside gene matches: 9. The CDR3 has 15 amino acids. Germline V gene sequence: CDR1 MNHNY, CDR2 SVGAGI (reference sequence). As DNA, the CDR3 is TGTGCCAGCAGCGAACTGGGACAGGGAATCACTGAAGCTTTCTTT. Its translation is CASSELGQGITEAFF.

This clone is a singleton in its sample. The V gene is TRBV5-6, the J gene TRBJ1-1; D gene ambiguous. CDR3 length equals 12 residues. V was cut by 1 base and J by 6 bases, with 7 bases left in between. Per germline, CDR1 SGHDT and CDR2 YYEEEE. The CDR3 reads CASSLLVAEAFF. The CDR3 nucleotides read TGTGCCAGCAGCTTGCTTGTCGCTGAAGCTTTCTTT. Full variable domain (outside the CDR3, taken from reference TRBV5-6 and TRBJ1-1): DAGVTQSPTHLIKTRGQQVTLRCSPKSGHDTVSWYQQALGQGPQFIFQYYEEEERQRGNFPDRFSGHQFPNYSSELNVNALLLGDSALYLCASSLLVAEAFFGQGTRLTVV.

The chain joins TRBV6-6 to TRBJ2-2, with 10 nucleotides matching TRBD1. Germline loops: CDR1 MNHNY, CDR2 SVGAGI (reference sequence). J was trimmed by 5 bases and V by 5 bases; bases with no gene match: 8. The CDR3 extends over 16 amino acids. The CDR3 DNA reads as TGTGCCAGCAGTCAAGAGACAGGGGGCTGGACCGGGGAGCTGTTTTTT. It encodes CASSQETGGWTGELFF.

CDR3 amino acids: CASSIGTGLDYGYTF. CDR3 nucleotides: TGTGCCAGTAGTATAGGGACAGGGCTGGACTATGGCTACACCTTC. This chain joins TRBV19 and TRBJ1-2; 8 bases fit TRBD1. J gave up 3 bases and V 1 base, and 4 bases lay outside the gene matches. Looked up from germline, CDR1 is LNHDA and CDR2 is SQIVND (reference sequence). The CDR3 extends over 15 amino acids.

The chain couples TRBV6-5 to TRBJ2-2; 10 bases agree with TRBD1. V lost 7 bases to trimming and J lost 6 bases; unmatched junction nucleotides: 5. Germline CDR1 is MNHEY and CDR2 is SVGAGI. The CDR3 consists of 14 residues. The CDR3 region is CASIGTGVAGELFF. The DNA for the CDR3 is TGTGCCAGCATAGGGACAGGGGTTGCCGGGGAGCTGTTTTTT.

The V and J genes are TRBV5-6 and TRBJ1-2, with TRBD1 matching 7 bases. The germline V gene has CDR1 SGHDT and CDR2 YYEEEE. The CDR3 length is 14 residues. The ends lost 4 bases at V and 7 bases at J; junction bases unmatched: 10. The CDR3 loop is CASSGGTRGFGYTF. The CDR3 region has the DNA TGTGCCAGCAGCGGAGGGACCAGGGGGTTTGGCTACACCTTC.

This clone was seen a few times. The rearrangement uses TRBV5-1 and TRBJ1-4; no clear D gene. V shed 9 bases and J shed 6 bases, with 15 bases lying between them. The germline V gene has CDR1 SGHRS and CDR2 YFSETQ. The CDR3 contains 13 residues. In DNA, the CDR3 is TGCGCCACCTCAGAAACCGGGTATGAAAAACTGTTTTTT. It yields the protein CATSETGYEKLFF. Variable domain in full (rest from reference TRBV5-1 and TRBJ1-4): KAGVTQTPRYLIKTRGQQVTLSCSPISGHRSVSWYQQTPGQGLQFLFEYFSETQRNKGNFPGRFSGRQFSNSRSEMNVSTLELGDSALYLCATSETGYEKLFFGSGTQLSVL.

The V call is TRBV6-5, the J call TRBJ2-1; 7 bases are a match to TRBD1. Germline V gives CDR1 MNHEY, CDR2 SVGAGI. Unmatched junction bases numbered 10, after V lost 5 bases and J lost 9 bases. This CDR3 has 14 residues. The CDR3 loop is CASSPDRAQGEQFF. The CDR3 nucleotides read TGTGCCAGCAGTCCAGACAGGGCCCAGGGTGAGCAGTTCTTC.

The genes are TRBV7-2 and TRBJ2-7, with 8 nucleotides matching TRBD2. Germline assignment: CDR1 SGHTA and CDR2 FQGNSA. With V trimmed by 5 bases and J by 1 base, 13 bases remained unmatched. The CDR3 is made up of 17 amino acids. DNA of the CDR3: TGTGCCAGCAGCCCACCGACGGGGGGGTTTGATTCCTACGAGCAGTACTTC. Protein product: CASSPPTGGFDSYEQYF.

The chain is built from TRBV7-9 and TRBJ2-1; 9 nucleotides match TRBD2. Germline CDR1 is SEHNR and CDR2 is FQNEAQ (reference sequence). Unmatched junction bases numbered 11, after V lost 2 bases and J lost 6 bases. This CDR3 is built from 17 residues. The CDR3 sequence is CASSLWVGSGGFNEQFF. In DNA form, the CDR3 reads TGTGCCAGCAGCTTATGGGTTGGGAGCGGGGGGTTCAATGAGCAGTTCTTC.

This rearrangement joins TRBV5-1 to TRBJ2-2; TRBD1 might be the D (6 bases). Germline loops: CDR1 SGHRS, CDR2 YFSETQ. The V end lost 4 bases, the J end lost 1 base, and 14 bases lay between the germline ends. The CDR3 length is 16 residues. The CDR3 protein is CASSPGTNQNTGELFF. The CDR3 DNA is TGCGCCAGCAGCCCCGGGACAAACCAGAACACCGGGGAGCTGTTTTTT.

The chain joins TRBV15 to TRBJ2-5; 8 bases align to TRBD2. There are 18 residues in the CDR3. CDR1 LNHNV and CDR2 YYDKDF come from the germline V gene (reference sequence). V lost 3 bases to trimming and J lost 1 base; unmatched junction nucleotides: 13. CDR3 region: CATSRFPRTSSTQETQYF. Written as DNA, the CDR3 is TGTGCCACCAGCAGGTTCCCTAGGACTAGCAGTACCCAAGAGACCCAGTACTTC.

V and J are TRBV3-1 (or the pseudogene TRBV3-2) and TRBJ1-4; no reliable D call. This CDR3 is 15 amino acids long. Germline loops: CDR1 LGHDT, CDR2 YNNKEL (reference sequence). Trimming pared 2 bases from V and 5 bases from J, leaving 12 bases between. This CDR3 reads CASSQSGSQNEKLFF. The CDR3 nucleotides read TGTGCCAGCAGCCAATCAGGCAGTCAGAATGAAAAACTGTTTTTT.

The chain combines TRBV30 with TRBJ2-7; 11 bases are shared with TRBD1. The CDR3 extends over 15 amino acids. With 4 bases clipped from V and 7 bases from J, the junction kept 12 bases outside the gene matches. Looked up from germline, CDR1 is GTSNPN and CDR2 is SVGIG (reference sequence). The CDR3 nucleotides are TGTGCCTGGATCCCGGGAGGACAGGGGGCGTGGGAGCAGTACTTC. This codes for CAWIPGGQGAWEQYF.

The chain joins TRBV4-3 to TRBJ2-5, with TRBD2 as a possible D gene (7 bases). CDR1 and CDR2 (germline): LGHNA, YSLEER. V shed 0 bases and J shed 4 bases, with 12 bases lying between them. This CDR3 spans 15 amino acids. The CDR3 here is CASSQERGGPETQYF. The CDR3 DNA reads TGCGCCAGCAGCCAAGAAAGGGGGGGGCCAGAGACCCAGTACTTC.

The CDR3 sequence: CASSLDRVGNGNTEAFF. DNA for the CDR3: TGTGCCAGCAGCCTCGACAGGGTAGGGAACGGGAACACTGAAGCTTTCTTT. J is TRBJ1-1 and V is TRBV7-9; 7 bases align to TRBD1. The CDR3 is 17 amino acids. The V gene end was trimmed by 5 bases and the J gene end by 1 base; junction bases not matched to a gene: 13. Germline loops: CDR1 SEHNR, CDR2 FQNEAQ (reference sequence).

The chain recombines TRBV2 with TRBJ2-7; TRBD2 matches 9 bases. The V gene's germline CDR1 is SNHLY and CDR2 FYNNEI. The CDR3 extends over 14 amino acids. V was clipped by 7 bases and J by 5 bases; unmatched bases: 9. The CDR3 DNA reads TGTGCCAGCAAACCGGGACTAGCTACCCACGAGCAGTACTTC. The encoded protein is CASKPGLATHEQYF.

Only a few counts were recorded for this clone. The chain is built from TRBV28 and TRBJ2-7; D possibly corresponds to TRBD2 (6 bases). CDR1 is MDHEN and CDR2 is SYDVKM in the germline V gene. Trimming took 3 bases from V and 0 from J, leaving 15 bases between them. The CDR3 is 16 residues long. The CDR3 loop is CASSFLPGENSYEQYF. The DNA of the CDR3 is TGTGCCAGCAGTTTTCTCCCGGGGGAAAACTCCTACGAGCAGTACTTC.

This clone was seen more than once but under ten times. The chain combines TRBV12-2 with TRBJ1-2; TRBD1 was called by the table and not checked on the DNA. TRBV12-2 is listed as a pseudogene. The CDR3 length is 17 residues. The CDR3: CASRLAGQGRTNYGYTF. The CDR3 DNA is TGTGCAAGTCGCTTAGCAGGACAGGGGCGAACTAACTATGGCTACACCTTC.

J is TRBJ2-3 and V is TRBV5-1; 14 nucleotides line up with TRBD2. The CDR3 runs 19 residues. Losses at the gene ends were 0 bases for V and 3 bases for J; bases not matched to a gene: 9. Germline V gene sequence: CDR1 SGHRS, CDR2 YFSETQ. Written as DNA, the CDR3 is TGCGCCAGCAGCTTGGCGCTAGGACTAGCGGGAGGAAGGACAGATACGCAGTATTTT. Translating gives CASSLALGLAGGRTDTQYF.

The genes are TRBV2 and TRBJ2-3; D is unresolved. Germline V gene lookup returns CDR1 SNHLY and CDR2 FYNNEI. V was clipped by 4 bases and J by 2 bases, with 13 bases between them. This CDR3 is 15 amino acids long. The CDR3 protein is CASSVNGQFTDTQYF. The CDR3 DNA reads as TGTGCCAGCAGTGTAAATGGCCAGTTCACAGATACGCAGTATTTT.

This clone was found once. The chain uses TRBV7-2 and TRBJ1-6, with D possibly TRBD1 on 6 matching bases. Germline CDR1 is SGHTA and CDR2 is FQGNSA. The CDR3 covers 14 residues. V was clipped by 2 bases and J by 6 bases, with 8 bases between them. DNA of the CDR3: TGTGCCAGCAGCTTAATAGGGGGTAATTCACCCCTCCACTTT. Its translation is CASSLIGGNSPLHF.

CDR3 amino acids: CASSIARINYGYTF. CDR3 DNA sequence: TGTGCCAGTAGTATAGCGAGGATCAACTATGGCTACACCTTC. The chain recombines TRBV19 with TRBJ1-2; no definite D call. V was shortened by 1 base and J by 2 bases, with 8 bases between the two germline ends. The CDR3 has 14 residues. Germline CDR1 LNHDA, CDR2 SQIVND (reference sequence).

The chain is built from TRBV2 and TRBJ1-3; D not resolved. Germline CDR1 is SNHLY and CDR2 is FYNNEI. CDR3 length: 14 residues. V lost 3 bases to trimming and J lost 0 bases, with 6 bases between them. In DNA, the CDR3 is TGTGCCAGCAGTGAGCGTAACTCTGGAAACACCATATATTTT. It is translated as CASSERNSGNTIYF.

The chain joins TRBV7-2 to TRBJ2-4, with 9 nucleotides matching TRBD1. CDR1 SGHTA and CDR2 FQGNSA come from the germline V gene. CDR3 length: 16 amino acids. After removal of 4 bases from V and 7 bases from J, the junction contained 11 bases not matched to a gene. The CDR3 coding sequence is TGTGCCAGCAGCTCCCAGACCGGACAGGGGTGGAACATTCAGTACTTC. As protein: CASSSQTGQGWNIQYF. The entire variable domain, with the rest obtained from reference TRBV7-2 and TRBJ2-4, is as follows: GAGVSQSPSNKVTEKGKDVELRCDPISGHTALYWYRQSLGQGLEFLIYFQGNSAPDKSGLPSDRFSAERTGGSVSTLTIQRTQQEDSAVYLCASSSQTGQGWNIQYFGAGTRLSVL.